The present TCR beta chain was sequenced within a study of T cell responses to AZD1222 COVID-19 vaccine. The CDR3 runs to 14 residues. Germline V gene sequence: CDR1 MGHDK, CDR2 SYGVNS. Trimming cost V 7 bases and J 5 bases; bases outside gene matches: 7. Profiled with immunoSEQ multiplex PCR; TCRdb holds only in-frame clones, not every one. The sample has about 85,000 clones; roughly nine tenths are singletons. The sequence was collected from an adult in good health. The chain couples TRBV25-1 to TRBJ2-1, with TRBD2 matching over 8 bases. This specimen was peripheral blood, taken on day 0 of AZD1222 vaccination. CDR3 in amino acids: CASKDSGINNEQFF. CDR3 in DNA: TGTGCCAGCAAAGATAGCGGGATAAACAATGAGCAGTTCTTC.